The clone carrying this T cell receptor beta chain was recorded at least ten times. With V trimmed by 1 base and J by 6 bases, 11 bases remained unmatched. This CDR3 is 15 amino acids long. Germline CDR1 reads SQVTM; CDR2 reads ANQGSEA. Original handling: Amplified reference gene primers provided the basis for estimating nucleated cell counts. Some clones are missing from TCRdb's copy, which holds only in-frame ones; the method was immunoSEQ multiplex PCR. V and J calls and clone size are copied from that table; D and trimming were computed from the DNA. This sample has 300,000 or so clones; around four fifths occur once, and the top ten carry around 4.2%. This specimen comes from a study of blood T cell repertoires in COVID-19. Study in general: The study drew acute and convalescent COVID-19 samples from the United States, Italy and Spain. T cells, B-cell-depleted T cells, or PBMCs supplied cDNA or gDNA.

The chain employs TRBV29-1 and TRBJ2-7; 8 nucleotides match TRBD2. Sequencing was carried out using peripheral blood. This TCR came from a woman aged 50 to 60 with active or convalescent COVID-19. The CDR3 region has the DNA TGCAGCGTTGAAGGAAGGAGCGGGAGATCGGGCGAGCAGTACTTC. Protein product: CSVEGRSGRSGEQYF.